This TCR beta chain was sequenced during a study of blood T cell repertoires in COVID-19. About the research overall: COVID-19 samples, acute and convalescent, were from the United States, Italy and Spain.

The assay was immunoSEQ multiplex PCR, and TCRdb's table has in-frame clones only and misses some. The sample yields some 17,000 clones, approximately 80% seen once. Per germline, CDR1 MNHEY and CDR2 SVGAGI. The CDR3 has 15 residues. The junction had 15 bases not matched to a gene; V was cut back by 10 bases and J by 4 bases. The rearrangement joins TRBV6-5 to TRBJ1-1; 7 bases agree with TRBD1. Sequenced material: peripheral blood. The clonotype comes from a woman aged 70 to 79 with active COVID-19. The CDR3 protein is CATKPDRQGVTEAFF. Written as DNA, the CDR3 is TGTGCCACGAAACCCGATAGGCAGGGGGTCACTGAAGCTTTCTTT.